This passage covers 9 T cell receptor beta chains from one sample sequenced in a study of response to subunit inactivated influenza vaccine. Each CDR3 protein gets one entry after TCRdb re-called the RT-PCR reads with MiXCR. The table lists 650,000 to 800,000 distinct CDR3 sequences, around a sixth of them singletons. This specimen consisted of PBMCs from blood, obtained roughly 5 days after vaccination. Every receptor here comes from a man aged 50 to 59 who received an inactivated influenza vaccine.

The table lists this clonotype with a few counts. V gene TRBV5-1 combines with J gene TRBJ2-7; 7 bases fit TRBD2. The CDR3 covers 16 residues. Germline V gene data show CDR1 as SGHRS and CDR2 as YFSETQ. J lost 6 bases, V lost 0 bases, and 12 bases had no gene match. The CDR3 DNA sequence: TGCGCCAGCAGCTTGGTAGGTCCGCGGGAGAATCTCGAGCAGTACTTC. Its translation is CASSLVGPRENLEQYF.

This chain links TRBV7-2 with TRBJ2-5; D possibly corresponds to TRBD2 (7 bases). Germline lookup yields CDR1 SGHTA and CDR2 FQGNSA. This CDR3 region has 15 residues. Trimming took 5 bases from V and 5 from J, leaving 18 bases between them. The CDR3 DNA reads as TGTGCCAGCAGCCCCCGGTCGGGGGGCGGGGAGACCCAGTACTTC. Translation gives CASSPRSGGGETQYF.

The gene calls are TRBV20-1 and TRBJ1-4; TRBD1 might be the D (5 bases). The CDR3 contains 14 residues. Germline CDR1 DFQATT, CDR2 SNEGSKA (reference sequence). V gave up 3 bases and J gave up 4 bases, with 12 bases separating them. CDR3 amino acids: CSARGVGVNEKLFF. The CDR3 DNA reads TGCAGTGCTAGGGGGGTAGGAGTTAATGAAAAACTGTTTTTT.

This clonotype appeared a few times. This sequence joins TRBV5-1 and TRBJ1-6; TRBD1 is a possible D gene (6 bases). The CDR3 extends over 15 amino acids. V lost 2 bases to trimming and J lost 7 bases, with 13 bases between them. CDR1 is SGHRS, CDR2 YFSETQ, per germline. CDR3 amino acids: CASSLNRAGNSPLHF. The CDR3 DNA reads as TGCGCCAGCAGCTTAAACAGGGCGGGGAATTCACCCCTCCACTTT.

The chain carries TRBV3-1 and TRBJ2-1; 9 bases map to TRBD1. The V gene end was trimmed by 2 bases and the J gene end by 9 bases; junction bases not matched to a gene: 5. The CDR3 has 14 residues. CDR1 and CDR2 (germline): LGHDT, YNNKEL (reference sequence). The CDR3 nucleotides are TGTGCCAGCAGCCAACCGGACAGGGGCGGTGAGCAGTTCTTC. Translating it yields CASSQPDRGGEQFF.

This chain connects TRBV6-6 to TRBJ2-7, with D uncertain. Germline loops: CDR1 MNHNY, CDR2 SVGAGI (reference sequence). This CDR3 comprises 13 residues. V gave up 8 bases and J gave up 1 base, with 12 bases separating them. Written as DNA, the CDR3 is TGTGCCAGCCGCGGCGGCAGATCCTACGAGCAGTACTTC. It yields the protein CASRGGRSYEQYF.

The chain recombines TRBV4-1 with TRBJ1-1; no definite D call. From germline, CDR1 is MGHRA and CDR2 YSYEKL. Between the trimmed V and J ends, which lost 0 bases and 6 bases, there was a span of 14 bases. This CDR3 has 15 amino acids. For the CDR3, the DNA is TGCGCCAGCAGCCAAGAGGTCAGTTTGCGGGCTGAAGCTTTCTTT. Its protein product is CASSQEVSLRAEAFF.

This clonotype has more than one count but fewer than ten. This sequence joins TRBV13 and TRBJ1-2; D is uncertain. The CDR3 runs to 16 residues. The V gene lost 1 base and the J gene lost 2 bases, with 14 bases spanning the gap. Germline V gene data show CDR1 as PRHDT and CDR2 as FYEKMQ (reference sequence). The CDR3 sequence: CASSLAGWPPNYGYTF. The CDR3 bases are TGTGCCAGCAGCTTAGCCGGGTGGCCACCCAACTATGGCTACACCTTC. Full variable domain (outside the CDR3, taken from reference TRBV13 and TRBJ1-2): AAGVIQSPRHLIKEKRETATLKCYPIPRHDTVYWYQQGPGQDPQFLISFYEKMQSDKGSIPDRFSAQQFSDYHSELNMSSLELGDSALYFCASSLAGWPPNYGYTFGSGTRLTVV.

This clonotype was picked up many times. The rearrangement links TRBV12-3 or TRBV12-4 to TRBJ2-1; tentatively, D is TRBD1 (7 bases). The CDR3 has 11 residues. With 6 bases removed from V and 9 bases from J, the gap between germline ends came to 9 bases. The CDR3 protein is CASRRDSEQFF. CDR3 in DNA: TGTGCCAGCAGGCGGGACAGTGAGCAGTTCTTC.